Shown below are 17 T cell receptor beta chains from a single sample sequenced in a study of liver allograft versus peripheral blood T cells. In the study overall: Repertoires from peripheral blood of liver transplant recipients were compared with those inside their transplanted livers.

TCRdb re-analysed the reads in MiXCR, keeping a single row per CDR3 protein. The top ten clones hold approximately 63% of a sample with 1,900 or so distinct CDR3 sequences, about 20% of them seen once. All receptors come from a human patient who had a liver transplant. Some of these T cells may belong to the graft donor.

This clonotype came up a few times. The chain joins TRBV30 to TRBJ2-1, with D perhaps TRBD1 (6 bases). The V gene's germline CDR1 is GTSNPN and CDR2 SVGIG (reference sequence). This CDR3 contains 14 residues. Trimming stripped 8 bases from V and 8 bases from J, with 22 bases between. This chain's CDR3 is CAGLNPDSLYEQFF. In nucleotides, the CDR3 is TGTGCCGGGCTAAACCCGGACAGTTTGTATGAGCAGTTCTTC.

This clonotype was observed many times. V and J are TRBV10-2 and TRBJ1-5; D uncertain. Trimming left V 4 bases short and J 7 bases short, with 11 bases between. CDR1 is WSHSY and CDR2 is SAAADI in the germline V gene. There are 13 residues in the CDR3. The CDR3 spells CASSGWVWQPQHF. In DNA, the CDR3 is TGCGCCAGCAGTGGCTGGGTTTGGCAGCCCCAGCATTTT.

The V call is TRBV4-1, the J call TRBJ1-1; D is unclear. The CDR3 consists of 16 residues. Trimming took off 8 bases at V and 0 bases at J, with 19 bases between the two ends. Germline assignment: CDR1 MGHRA and CDR2 YSYEKL. CDR3 DNA sequence: TGCGCCAGCCACCCAATTGGGTCGCTCATGAACACTGAAGCTTTCTTT. Its protein is CASHPIGSLMNTEAFF.

The table lists this clonotype with many counts. This chain joins TRBV6-5 and TRBJ1-1; D ambiguous. Trimming took off 5 bases at V and 6 bases at J, with 10 bases between the two ends. The CDR3 is 12 residues long. Germline V CDR1 and CDR2: MNHEY, SVGAGI. The CDR3 DNA follows: TGTGCCAGCAGTAATCCACGGGCTGAAGCTTTCTTT. The encoded protein is CASSNPRAEAFF.

This clonotype ranks as medium-sized (0.01 to 0.1%). The chain is built from TRBV10-3 and TRBJ1-2, with D uncertain. The CDR3 consists of 13 residues. Per the germline V gene, CDR1 is ENHRY and CDR2 is SYGVKD. V was pared by 0 bases and J by 4 bases, with 6 bases between. CDR3 sequence: CAISESRVYGYTF. In DNA, the CDR3 is TGTGCCATCAGTGAGTCTCGGGTCTATGGCTACACCTTC.

This clonotype is labeled medium-sized. The V and J genes are TRBV15 and TRBJ1-4; D might be TRBD1 (6 bases). Between the trimmed V and J ends, which lost 5 bases and 3 bases, there was a span of 16 bases. This CDR3 is 16 amino acids long. Per germline, CDR1 LNHNV and CDR2 YYDKDF (reference sequence). CDR3: CATSSDGGAANEKLFF. The CDR3, as DNA: TGTGCCACCAGCTCAGACGGGGGGGCGGCTAATGAAAAACTGTTTTTT. The whole variable domain, filled in from reference TRBV15 and TRBJ1-4, reads DAMVIQNPRYQVTQFGKPVTLSCSQTLNHNVMYWYQQKSSQAPKLLFHYYDKDFNNEADTPDNFQSRRPNTSFCFLDIRSPGLGDTAMYLCATSSDGGAANEKLFFGSGTQLSVL.

The chain employs TRBV5-4 and TRBJ2-7; D may be TRBD1 or TRBD2 (5 bases each). CDR1 and CDR2 (germline): SGHNT, YYREEE (reference sequence). CDR3 length equals 14 residues. V was pared by 3 bases and J by 2 bases, with 12 bases between. This chain's CDR3 is CASSYGDAAYEQYF. For the CDR3, the DNA is TGTGCCAGCAGCTACGGGGACGCAGCCTACGAGCAGTACTTC.

V is TRBV10-2 and J is TRBJ1-5; 8 bases fit TRBD1. The ends lost 6 bases at V and 1 base at J; junction bases unmatched: 5. CDR1 is WSHSY and CDR2 is SAAADI in the germline V gene. The CDR3 has 15 amino acids. CDR3 region: CASSWTGISNQPQHF. Written as DNA, the CDR3 is TGCGCCAGCAGCTGGACAGGGATCAGCAATCAGCCCCAGCATTTT.

This clonotype appeared once. The chain is built from TRBV20-1 and TRBJ1-3; D uncertain. V lost 5 bases and J lost 0, with 11 bases in between. CDR3 length equals 14 residues. CDR1 is DFQATT, CDR2 SNEGSKA, per germline (reference sequence). The CDR3 reads CSAVTVYSGNTIYF. The DNA for the CDR3 is TGCAGTGCTGTGACCGTCTACTCTGGAAACACCATATATTTT.

Ten or more counts support this clonotype. The chain joins TRBV7-9 to TRBJ1-5; tentative D call: TRBD1 (5 bases). The ends were cut back, 5 bases at V and 9 bases at J, with 17 bases in the middle. The CDR3 runs 14 residues. The germline V gene has CDR1 SEHNR and CDR2 FQNEAQ (reference sequence). CDR3 sequence: CASSPDSRTMPQHF. The CDR3 DNA reads as TGTGCCAGCAGCCCTGACAGTCGTACTATGCCCCAGCATTTT.

This chain joins TRBV6-5 and TRBJ2-7, with 16 bases aligning to TRBD2. This CDR3 comprises 19 residues. J was trimmed by 0 bases and V by 2 bases; bases with no gene match: 7. CDR1 and CDR2 from the germline V gene are MNHEY and SVGAGI. The CDR3 DNA is TGTGCCAGCAGTTACGAGGGACTAGCGGGGGGGATAATCTCCTACGAGCAGTACTTC. Translated, it gives CASSYEGLAGGIISYEQYF.

This chain links TRBV11-2 with TRBJ1-6; 7 bases match TRBD1. The ends lost 4 bases at V and 10 bases at J; junction bases unmatched: 4. This CDR3 has 13 residues. The germline V gene encodes CDR1 SGHAT and CDR2 FQNNGV. The CDR3 protein is CASSWGTASPLHF. The DNA for the CDR3 is TGTGCCAGCAGCTGGGGGACAGCCTCACCCCTCCACTTT.

This clonotype is medium-sized in the sample. The V and J genes are TRBV19 and TRBJ1-2, with D unclear. This CDR3 comprises 13 residues. CDR1 and CDR2 (germline): LNHDA, SQIVND (reference sequence). Trimming shortened V by 2 bases and J by 2 bases, and 6 bases separated the two germline ends. CDR3 DNA sequence: TGTGCCAGTAGTATACGCGGCAACTATGGCTACACCTTC. The encoded protein is CASSIRGNYGYTF.

This clonotype turned up a few times. The chain links TRBV20-1 to TRBJ2-7, with 12 bases fitting TRBD2. The ends lost 0 bases at V and 6 bases at J; junction bases unmatched: 6. CDR1 is DFQATT, CDR2 SNEGSKA, per germline (reference sequence). This CDR3 is built from 15 residues. In nucleotides, the CDR3 is TGCAGTGCTAGAGATAGGCTAGCGGGAGGGCCCGAGCAGTACTTC. This gives the protein CSARDRLAGGPEQYF.

Judged by abundance, this clonotype is medium-sized. The chain joins TRBV7-2 to TRBJ2-7, with D tentatively TRBD1 or TRBD2 (5 bases each). This CDR3 spans 16 amino acids. V was shortened by 1 base and J by 0 bases, with 13 bases between the two germline ends. In germline, CDR1 is SGHTA, CDR2 FQGNSA. CDR3 loop: CASSLVGGGTSYEQYF. The CDR3 coding sequence is TGTGCCAGCAGCTTAGTAGGAGGTGGGACCTCCTACGAGCAGTACTTC. The complete variable domain, with remaining parts taken from reference TRBV7-2 and TRBJ2-7, reads GAGVSQSPSNKVTEKGKDVELRCDPISGHTALYWYRQSLGQGLEFLIYFQGNSAPDKSGLPSDRFSAERTGGSVSTLTIQRTQQEDSAVYLCASSLVGGGTSYEQYFGPGTRLTVT.

The chain uses TRBV18 and TRBJ2-1, with 10 positions matching TRBD2. Germline values: CDR1 KGHSH, CDR2 LQKENI. V was clipped by 5 bases and J by 3 bases; unmatched bases: 16. The CDR3 covers 19 residues. As DNA, the CDR3 is TGTGCCAGCTCAACCCACCGCTTCAAACTAGCGGGGTACTACAATGAGCAGTTCTTC. Its protein product is CASSTHRFKLAGYYNEQFF.

This clonotype occurred many times. J is TRBJ2-6 and V is TRBV6-5; possible D gene TRBD2, 6 bases. The CDR3 spans 18 residues. The V gene lost 2 bases and the J gene lost 0 bases, with 14 bases spanning the gap. Germline assignment: CDR1 MNHEY and CDR2 SVGAGI. The CDR3 loop reads CASSYPGLMTSGANVLTF. CDR3 nucleotide sequence: TGTGCCAGCAGTTACCCGGGACTTATGACCTCTGGGGCCAACGTCCTGACTTTC.